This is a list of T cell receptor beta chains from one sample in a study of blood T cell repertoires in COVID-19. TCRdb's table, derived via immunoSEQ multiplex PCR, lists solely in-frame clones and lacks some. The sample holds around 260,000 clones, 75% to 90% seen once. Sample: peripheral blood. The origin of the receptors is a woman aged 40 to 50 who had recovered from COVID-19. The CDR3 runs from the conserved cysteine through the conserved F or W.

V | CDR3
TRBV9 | CASSGVGTDTQYF
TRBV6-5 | CASSYTGAVDYGYTF
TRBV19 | CASSLGLAVQDEQFF
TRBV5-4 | CASSPGQGGYTF
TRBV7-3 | CASSFGTSGTGELFF
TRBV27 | CASSLSKGLPQYF
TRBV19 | CASSIGNNYGYTF
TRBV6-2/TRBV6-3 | CASSYPGLGGLGGADTQYF
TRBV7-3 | CASSLGLAGEQFF
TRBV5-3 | CARSEPSGSNTGELFF
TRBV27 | CASRLLAQKYNEQFF
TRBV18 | CASSPVGEPLHF
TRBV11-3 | CASSVATYNEQFF
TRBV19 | CASSIEYFLTSSTGELFF
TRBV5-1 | CASSLGLAGGSETQYF
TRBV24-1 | CATSGQGIRAGELFF
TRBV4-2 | CASSQSEGNEQFF
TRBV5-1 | CASSLDGTGDSETQYF
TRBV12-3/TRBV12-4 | CASSPGQLTEAFF
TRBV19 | CASSISREALNEQFF
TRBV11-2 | CASALGLAGDTDTQYF
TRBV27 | CASSLVRVNQETQYF
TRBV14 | CASSQDISGLNNEQFF
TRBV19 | CASRSPGTNSNQPQHF
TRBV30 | CAVSGRGYNEQFF
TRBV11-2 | CASSLGYSGTGAEKLFF
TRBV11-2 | CASSPRTSGIYNEQFF
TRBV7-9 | CASSLAGGLAGSLSYEQFF